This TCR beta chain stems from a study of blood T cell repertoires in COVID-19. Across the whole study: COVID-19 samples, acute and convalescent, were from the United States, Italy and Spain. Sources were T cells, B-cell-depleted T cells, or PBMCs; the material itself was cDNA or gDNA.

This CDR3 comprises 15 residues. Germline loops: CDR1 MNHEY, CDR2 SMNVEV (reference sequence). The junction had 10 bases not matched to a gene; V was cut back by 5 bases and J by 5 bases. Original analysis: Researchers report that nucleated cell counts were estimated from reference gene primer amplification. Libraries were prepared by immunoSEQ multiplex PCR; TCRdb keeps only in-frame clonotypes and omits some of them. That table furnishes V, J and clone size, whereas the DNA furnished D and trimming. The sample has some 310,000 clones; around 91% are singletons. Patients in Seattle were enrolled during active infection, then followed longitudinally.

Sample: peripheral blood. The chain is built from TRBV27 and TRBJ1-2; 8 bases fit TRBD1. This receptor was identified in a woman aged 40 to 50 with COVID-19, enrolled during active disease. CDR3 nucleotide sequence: TGTGCCAGCAGTCCACGTGACAGGGGAGGTTATGGCTACACCTTC. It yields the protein CASSPRDRGGYGYTF.